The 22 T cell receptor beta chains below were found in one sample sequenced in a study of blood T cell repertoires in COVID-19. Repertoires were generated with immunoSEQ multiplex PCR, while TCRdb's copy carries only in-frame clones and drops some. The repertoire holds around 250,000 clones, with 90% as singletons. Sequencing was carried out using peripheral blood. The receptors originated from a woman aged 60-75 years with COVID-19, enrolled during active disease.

The CDR3 coding sequence is TGTGCCAGCAGCCAAGGACAGGGCGGGAATTCACCCCTCCACTTT. The encoded protein is CASSQGQGGNSPLHF. This rearrangement joins TRBV14 to TRBJ1-6, with 7 bases that match TRBD1. V lost 1 base to trimming and J lost 7 bases; unmatched junction nucleotides: 4. The CDR3 totals 15 residues. Germline V gene sequence: CDR1 SGHDN, CDR2 FVKESK.

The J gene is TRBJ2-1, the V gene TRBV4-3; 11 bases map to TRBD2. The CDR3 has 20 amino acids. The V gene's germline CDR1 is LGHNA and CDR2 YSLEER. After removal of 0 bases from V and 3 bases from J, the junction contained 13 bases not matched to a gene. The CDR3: CASSQDLGSSGGIIYNEQFF. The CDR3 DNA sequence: TGCGCCAGCAGCCAAGATCTTGGTTCTAGCGGGGGGATTATCTACAATGAGCAGTTCTTC.

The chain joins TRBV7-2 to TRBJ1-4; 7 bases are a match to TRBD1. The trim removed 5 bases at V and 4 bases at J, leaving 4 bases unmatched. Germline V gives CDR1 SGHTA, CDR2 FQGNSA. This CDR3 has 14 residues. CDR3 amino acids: CASSVNRGNEKLFF. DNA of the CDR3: TGTGCCAGCAGCGTAAACAGGGGTAATGAAAAACTGTTTTTT.

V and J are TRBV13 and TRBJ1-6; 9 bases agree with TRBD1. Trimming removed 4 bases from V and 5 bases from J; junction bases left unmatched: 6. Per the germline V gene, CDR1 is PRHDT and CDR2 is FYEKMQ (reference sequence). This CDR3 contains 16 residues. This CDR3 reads CASSWTGDRHNSPLHF. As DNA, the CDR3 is TGTGCCAGCAGCTGGACAGGGGATCGCCATAATTCACCCCTCCACTTT.

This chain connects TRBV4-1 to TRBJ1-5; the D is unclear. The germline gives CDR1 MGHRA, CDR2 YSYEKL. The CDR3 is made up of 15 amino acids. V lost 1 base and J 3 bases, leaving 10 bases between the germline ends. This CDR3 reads CASSQVEGYNQPQHF. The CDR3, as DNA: TGCGCCAGCAGCCAAGTGGAGGGTTACAATCAGCCCCAGCATTTT.

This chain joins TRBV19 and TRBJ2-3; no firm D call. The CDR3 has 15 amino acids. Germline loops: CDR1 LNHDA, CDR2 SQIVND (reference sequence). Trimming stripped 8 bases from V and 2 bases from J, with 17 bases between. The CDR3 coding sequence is TGTGCCAGTTCCACATCAGGAAAACCCACAGATACGCAGTATTTT. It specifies CASSTSGKPTDTQYF.

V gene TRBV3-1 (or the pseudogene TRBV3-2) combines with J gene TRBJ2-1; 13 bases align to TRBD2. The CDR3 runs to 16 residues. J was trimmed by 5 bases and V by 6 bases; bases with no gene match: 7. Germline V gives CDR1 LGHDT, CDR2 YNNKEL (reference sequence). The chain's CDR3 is CASSPTSGGAHNEQFF. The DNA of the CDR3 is TGTGCCAGCAGTCCCACTAGCGGGGGGGCCCACAATGAGCAGTTCTTC.

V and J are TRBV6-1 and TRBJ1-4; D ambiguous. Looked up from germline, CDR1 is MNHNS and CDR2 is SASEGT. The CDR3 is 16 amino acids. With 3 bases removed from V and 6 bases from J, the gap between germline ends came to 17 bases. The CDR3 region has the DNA TGTGCCAGCAGTGAGGAACGGTACGGGGTGCATGAAAAACTGTTTTTT. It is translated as CASSEERYGVHEKLFF.

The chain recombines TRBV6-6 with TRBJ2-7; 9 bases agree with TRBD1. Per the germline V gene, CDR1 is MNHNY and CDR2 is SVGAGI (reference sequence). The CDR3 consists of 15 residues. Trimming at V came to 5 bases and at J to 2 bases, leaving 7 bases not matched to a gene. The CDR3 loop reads CASSRRQGGTYEQYF. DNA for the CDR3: TGTGCCAGCAGTCGCCGACAGGGGGGTACCTACGAGCAGTACTTC.

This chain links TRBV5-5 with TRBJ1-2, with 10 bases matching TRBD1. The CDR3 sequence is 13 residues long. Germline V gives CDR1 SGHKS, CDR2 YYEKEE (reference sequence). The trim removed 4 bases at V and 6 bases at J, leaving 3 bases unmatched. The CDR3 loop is CASSGTGDHGYTF. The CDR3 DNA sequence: TGTGCCAGCAGCGGGACAGGGGACCATGGCTACACCTTC.

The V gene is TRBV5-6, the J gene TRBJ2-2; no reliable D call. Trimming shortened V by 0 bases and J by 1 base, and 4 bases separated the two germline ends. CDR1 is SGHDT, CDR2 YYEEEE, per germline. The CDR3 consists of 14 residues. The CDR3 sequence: CASSLGQNTGELFF. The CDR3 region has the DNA TGTGCCAGCAGCTTGGGGCAGAACACCGGGGAGCTGTTTTTT.

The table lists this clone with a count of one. CDR3 region: CASSLDRANVLTF. CDR3 coding DNA: TGTGCCAGCAGCCTCGACAGGGCCAACGTCCTGACTTTC. This rearrangement joins TRBV5-5 to TRBJ2-6; no firm D call. The CDR3 extends over 13 amino acids. Trimming stripped 4 bases from V and 5 bases from J, with 7 bases between. The germline gives CDR1 SGHKS, CDR2 YYEKEE (reference sequence). Looking up the rest from reference TRBV5-5 and TRBJ2-6 gives the full variable domain: DAGVTQSPTHLIKTRGQQVTLRCSPISGHKSVSWYQQVLGQGPQFIFQYYEKEERGRGNFPDRFSARQFPNYSSELNVNALLLGDSALYLCASSLDRANVLTFGAGSRLTVL.

The CDR3 region has the DNA TGTGCCAGCAGCCCGGGTCTAGCGGGGGCGTTAAACGAGCAGTACTTC. It is translated as CASSPGLAGALNEQYF. The V call is TRBV6-6, the J call TRBJ2-7, with 10 positions matching TRBD2. Germline V gives CDR1 MNHNY, CDR2 SVGAGI (reference sequence). This CDR3 region has 16 residues. The ends lost 6 bases at V and 5 bases at J; junction bases unmatched: 13.

The CDR3 nucleotides are TGCAGCGTTGATTGGACAGGGGGGGACTATGGCTACACCTTC. Its protein product is CSVDWTGGDYGYTF. V and J are TRBV29-1 and TRBJ1-2; 10 bases line up with TRBD1. With V trimmed by 3 bases and J by 3 bases, 4 bases remained unmatched. Germline CDR1 reads SQVTM; CDR2 reads ANQGSEA. The CDR3 runs 14 residues.

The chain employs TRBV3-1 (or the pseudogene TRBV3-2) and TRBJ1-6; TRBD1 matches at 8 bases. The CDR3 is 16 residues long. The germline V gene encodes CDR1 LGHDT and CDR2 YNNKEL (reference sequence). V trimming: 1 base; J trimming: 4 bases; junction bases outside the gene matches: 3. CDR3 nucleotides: TGTGCCAGCAGCCAAGGGAGGACAGGGTATAATTCACCCCTCCACTTT. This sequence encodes CASSQGRTGYNSPLHF.

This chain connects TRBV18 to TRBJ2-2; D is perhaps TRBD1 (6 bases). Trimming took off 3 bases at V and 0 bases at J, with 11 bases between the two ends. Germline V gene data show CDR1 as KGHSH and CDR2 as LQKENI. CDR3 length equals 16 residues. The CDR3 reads CASSPPGHSNTGELFF. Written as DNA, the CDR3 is TGTGCCAGCTCACCTCCGGGACACTCGAACACCGGGGAGCTGTTTTTT.

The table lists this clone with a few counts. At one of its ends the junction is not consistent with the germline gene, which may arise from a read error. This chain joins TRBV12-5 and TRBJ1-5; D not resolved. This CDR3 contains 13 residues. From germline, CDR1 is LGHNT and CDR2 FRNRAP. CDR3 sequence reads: CASGLAAEQPQHF. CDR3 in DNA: TGTGCTAGTGGATTGGCCGCGGAACAGCCCCAGCATTTT.

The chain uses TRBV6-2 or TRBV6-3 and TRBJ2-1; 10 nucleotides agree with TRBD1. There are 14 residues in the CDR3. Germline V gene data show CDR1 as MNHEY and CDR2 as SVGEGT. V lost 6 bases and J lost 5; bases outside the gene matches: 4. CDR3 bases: TGTGCCAGCAGCTCGGGACAGGGGCACAATGAGCAGTTCTTC. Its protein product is CASSSGQGHNEQFF.

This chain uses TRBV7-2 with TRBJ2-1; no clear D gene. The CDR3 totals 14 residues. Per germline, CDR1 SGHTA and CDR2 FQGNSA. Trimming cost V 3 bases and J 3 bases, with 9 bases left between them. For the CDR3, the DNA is TGTGCCAGCAGCTTCAACGGAGTCTACAATGAGCAGTTCTTC. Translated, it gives CASSFNGVYNEQFF.

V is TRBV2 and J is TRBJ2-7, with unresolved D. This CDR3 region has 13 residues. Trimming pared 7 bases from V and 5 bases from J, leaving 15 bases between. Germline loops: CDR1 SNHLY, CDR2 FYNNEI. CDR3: CASTRGRVDEQYF. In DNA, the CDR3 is TGTGCCAGCACCCGAGGCCGGGTAGACGAGCAGTACTTC.

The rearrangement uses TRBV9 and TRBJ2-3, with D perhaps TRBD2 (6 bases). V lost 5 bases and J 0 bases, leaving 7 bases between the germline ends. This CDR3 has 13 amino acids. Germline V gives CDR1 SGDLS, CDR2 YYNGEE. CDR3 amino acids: CASRGLSTDTQYF. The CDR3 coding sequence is TGTGCCAGCAGGGGACTTAGCACAGATACGCAGTATTTT.

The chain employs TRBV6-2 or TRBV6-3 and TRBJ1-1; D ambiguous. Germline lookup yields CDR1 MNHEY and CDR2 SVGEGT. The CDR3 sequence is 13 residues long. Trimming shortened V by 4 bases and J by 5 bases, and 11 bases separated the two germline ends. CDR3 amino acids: CASSFYQRTEAFF. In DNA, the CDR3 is TGTGCCAGCAGTTTTTATCAGAGGACTGAAGCTTTCTTT.